One sample yielded the 5 T cell receptor beta chains listed below, sequenced in a study of T-cell memory formation after mild COVID-19. TCRdb redid the calling of the 5' RACE reads with MiXCR, one entry per CDR3 protein. This repertoire shows some 120,000 distinct CDR3 sequences, approximately 5.9% found once; its top ten account for approximately 2%. Input material: PBMCs or a T cell subset sorted from them (not recorded which). The receptors were sampled from an adult woman who had mild COVID-19 (a few samples of this study predate the infection). Cell type and time point are not known.

In this sample, this clonotype turned up many times. The germline gene is not matched at one end of the junction; a read error may be the cause. The chain joins TRBV27 to TRBJ2-7; 7 positions agree with TRBD1. Germline V lookup: CDR1 MNHEY, CDR2 SMNVEV (reference sequence). This CDR3 region has 14 residues. The CDR3 DNA sequence: TGTGCCAGCCGTTTGGGACAGCTCACCTACGAGCAGTACTTC. Residues: CASRLGQLTYEQYF.

The chain carries TRBV7-8 and TRBJ1-3; tentative D call: TRBD1 (5 bases). The V and J ends lost 5 bases and 0 bases respectively, with 14 bases between them. Germline-derived CDR1 and CDR2 are SGHVS and FQNEAQ. This CDR3 contains 16 residues. CDR3 coding DNA: TGTGCCAGCAGCCCCTCGGGGCGGAACTCTGGAAACACCATATATTTT. Protein product: CASSPSGRNSGNTIYF.

The chain carries TRBV7-2 and TRBJ1-2; a possible D gene is TRBD1 (6 bases). Trimming took 0 bases from V and 7 from J, leaving 9 bases between them. This CDR3 contains 13 residues. The V gene's germline CDR1 is SGHTA and CDR2 FQGNSA. This CDR3 reads CASSLAGAGGYTF. The CDR3 coding sequence is TGTGCCAGCAGCTTAGCGGGGGCTGGTGGCTACACCTTC.

This sequence joins TRBV29-1 and TRBJ1-3; D not resolved. This CDR3 is built from 13 residues. The germline V gene has CDR1 SQVTM and CDR2 ANQGSEA. Trimming shortened V by 4 bases and J by 1 base, and 8 bases separated the two germline ends. CDR3 nucleotides: TGCAGCGTTGGTCGAGGTTCTGGAAACACCATATATTTT. It specifies CSVGRGSGNTIYF.

This sequence joins TRBV11-3 and TRBJ2-3; TRBD2 is a possible D gene (6 bases). The length of the CDR3 is 15 residues. Germline CDR1 is SGHNT and CDR2 is YENEEA. V lost 0 bases to trimming and J lost 0 bases, with 7 bases between them. The CDR3 loop reads CASSLDAGSTDTQYF. The CDR3, as DNA: TGTGCCAGCAGCTTAGATGCGGGGAGCACAGATACGCAGTATTTT.